This TCR beta chain was profiled in a study of OX40 agonist ivuxolimab in advanced cancers. Turning to the study itself: Partial responses, seen in three patients, involved one hepatocellular carcinoma and two cutaneous melanomas.

The germline V gene has CDR1 SGHNT and CDR2 YYREEE (reference sequence). The V end lost 6 bases, the J end lost 3 bases, and 4 bases lay between the germline ends. The CDR3 is made up of 11 amino acids. Findings and caveats of the study: In the 0.1 to 3.0 mg/kg range, CD4+ and CD8+ blood T cells had expanded clonally by week 6. Researchers did not determine the expanded peripheral T cells' antigen specificity.

Baseline, cycle 4 day 1, and cycle 7 day 1 were the blood sampling points. Clones were sequenced by immunoSEQ multiplex PCR, and TCRdb holds only the in-frame ones, with some missing. The table records 3,700 or so clones, more than 60% of them present only once. A word on this clone: Its target is not known.

The source is an adult with an advanced solid tumor such as melanoma, head and neck, liver or kidney cancer. The chain recombines TRBV5-4 with TRBJ1-3; D unclear. This specimen was CD4+ or CD8+ T cells sorted from blood, taken in a trial of the OX40 agonist ivuxolimab. CDR3 DNA sequence: TGTGCCAGCAAGGGTGGAAACACCATATATTTT. This encodes CASKGGNTIYF.